This T cell receptor (beta chain) is drawn from a study of cytomegalovirus exposure and HLA in healthy donors. Findings of the study overall: What a later analysis reportedly showed was that an Asian-associated ancestry cluster had fewer N-insertions than the approximately 700-donor mean.

60 Vbeta and 13 Jbeta primers were used in PCR. Produced via immunoSEQ multiplex PCR; TCRdb's table is partial and in-frame only. Counted here are roughly 99,000 clones, approximately 79% occurring once; the ten biggest clones make up 14%. Turning to this clone: Its antigen is still unknown.

Germline V gene data show CDR1 as SNHLY and CDR2 as FYNNEI. The CDR3 sequence is 15 residues long. Trimming removed 5 bases at V and 2 bases at J, with 10 bases between. The sequence derives from a woman aged 40 to 50 in good health and CMV-seropositive. Sequencing was performed on PBMCs. The chain links TRBV2 to TRBJ2-6; the D gene is possibly TRBD2 (5 bases). The CDR3 reads CASSLDLAGANVLTF. CDR3 nucleotide sequence: TGTGCCAGCAGTCTGGACTTAGCTGGGGCCAACGTCCTGACTTTC.